The rows below give T cell receptor beta chains drawn from one sample of a study of T cell responses to AZD1222 COVID-19 vaccine. Some clones are missing from TCRdb's copy, which holds only in-frame ones; the method was immunoSEQ multiplex PCR. Among fewer than 120,000 clones listed, 85% to 95% were seen once. Sequencing used peripheral blood, obtained on day 0 of AZD1222 vaccination. These TCRs come from an adult in good health. Both conserved end residues are part of each CDR3. Fields, in order: CDR3 protein, V gene, D gene. D genes are given only for firm matches.

CDR3aa: CASRLENYGYTF
v_gene: TRBV28
d_gene: NA

CDR3aa: CATSERTNTEAFF
v_gene: TRBV24-1
d_gene: NA

CDR3aa: CASSLFQGTDQPQHF
v_gene: TRBV5-1
d_gene: NA

CDR3aa: CATSRMLFVSGIKLEYEQFF
v_gene: TRBV15
d_gene: NA

CDR3aa: CASSESRTDTQYF
v_gene: TRBV10-1
d_gene: NA

CDR3aa: CASSGRGFYNEQFF
v_gene: TRBV2
d_gene: NA

CDR3aa: CASSDPWYEQYF
v_gene: TRBV6-1
d_gene: NA

CDR3aa: CASSRDTLEAFF
v_gene: TRBV2
d_gene: NA

CDR3aa: CASSSGQGRVYEQYF
v_gene: TRBV5-1
d_gene: TRBD1

CDR3aa: CASSLTGANVLTF
v_gene: TRBV11-2
d_gene: NA

CDR3aa: CASSVSVTPNYGYTF
v_gene: TRBV9
d_gene: NA

CDR3aa: CATLKPTLGDNQPQHF
v_gene: TRBV19
d_gene: NA

CDR3aa: CASSGWGLSGNTIYF
v_gene: TRBV7-2
d_gene: NA

CDR3aa: CAISESTSGGVPEQYF
v_gene: TRBV10-3
d_gene: TRBD2

CDR3aa: CATSGPQGYGSTDTQYF
v_gene: TRBV24-1
d_gene: NA

CDR3aa: CASSLDPAKRGAYEQYF
v_gene: TRBV27
d_gene: TRBD2

CDR3aa: CASSLDQAAIDYGYTF
v_gene: TRBV5-6
d_gene: NA

CDR3aa: CASSHEGPYNSPLHF
v_gene: TRBV27
d_gene: NA

CDR3aa: CASSQGEQLGMNTEAFF
v_gene: TRBV4-1
d_gene: NA

CDR3aa: CASSSLGRSYNSPLHF
v_gene: TRBV7-8
d_gene: NA

CDR3aa: CASSDETGGNYGYTF
v_gene: TRBV2
d_gene: TRBD1

CDR3aa: CASSQGHNRGTQYF
v_gene: TRBV3-1/TRBV3-2
d_gene: NA

CDR3aa: CASSVDQPYGYTF
v_gene: TRBV9
d_gene: NA

CDR3aa: CSASPAGGSETQYF
v_gene: TRBV20-1
d_gene: TRBD2

CDR3aa: CASSVDREGTEAFF
v_gene: TRBV9
d_gene: TRBD1

CDR3aa: CASSSWGGQGNEQFF
v_gene: TRBV28
d_gene: NA

CDR3aa: CASSPLGETQYF
v_gene: TRBV18
d_gene: NA

CDR3aa: CASSPGTGGGYEQYF
v_gene: TRBV18
d_gene: TRBD1

CDR3aa: CASSRRGWQETQYF
v_gene: TRBV5-8
d_gene: NA

CDR3aa: CASSPPGQGIYEQYF
v_gene: TRBV28
d_gene: TRBD1

CDR3aa: CASRLKGAQAFF
v_gene: TRBV28
d_gene: NA

CDR3aa: CASSSGTDTYEQYF
v_gene: TRBV5-6
d_gene: NA

CDR3aa: CASSRKYGTGTEAFF
v_gene: TRBV19
d_gene: TRBD1

CDR3aa: CASGFRAETQYF
v_gene: TRBV12-5
d_gene: NA

CDR3aa: CASSPNLGTQYF
v_gene: TRBV28
d_gene: NA

CDR3aa: CSVARQPGNTGELFF
v_gene: TRBV29-1
d_gene: NA

CDR3aa: CASSPGTRRESNQPQHF
v_gene: TRBV4-1
d_gene: NA

CDR3aa: CASSYAEGGYTF
v_gene: TRBV6-5
d_gene: NA

CDR3aa: CASKGGETGELFF
v_gene: TRBV2
d_gene: TRBD2

CDR3aa: CASSALLSGGNEQYF
v_gene: TRBV19
d_gene: TRBD2